This T cell receptor beta chain was identified in a study of early T cells in non-severe SARS-CoV-2 infection. This clonotype was detected only a few times. TCRdb re-analysed the 5' RACE reads in MiXCR, keeping a single row per CDR3 protein. The table shows fewer than 120,000 distinct CDR3 sequences, with 10% to 15% occurring only once. The V gene's germline CDR1 is LNHNV and CDR2 YYDKDF (reference sequence). V was shortened by 3 bases and J by 6 bases, with 9 bases between the two germline ends. This CDR3 is built from 13 residues. This sequence originates from an adult who was a healthcare worker with PCR-confirmed SARS-CoV-2 infection or an uninfected control (not recorded which). This chain joins TRBV15 and TRBJ1-5, with D tentatively TRBD1 (6 bases). This material consisted of whole blood, taken at baseline. Here the CDR3 reads CATSSYRAQPQHF. The CDR3 DNA follows: TGTGCCACCAGCAGTTACAGGGCTCAGCCCCAGCATTTT.